Presented here are 25 T cell receptor beta chains from one specimen sequenced in a study of CD8 T cells in Susac syndrome. RNA amounts of about 0.5 to 1 ug underwent reverse transcription with random hexamers. One entry per CDR3 protein results from TCRdb running MiXCR on the immunoSEQ multiplex PCR reads. The sample holds about 120,000 distinct CDR3 sequences; about 90% are singletons and the top ten take about 0.11%. Sequences were obtained from CD8+ T cells from PBMCs. These receptors were obtained from a human donor in good health.

V is TRBV7-9 and J is TRBJ1-1; TRBD1 matches 7 bases. From germline, CDR1 is SEHNR and CDR2 FQNEAQ (reference sequence). The trim removed 2 bases at V and 6 bases at J, leaving 3 bases unmatched. The CDR3 length is 13 residues. CDR3 region: CASSLTGASEAFF. The CDR3 region has the DNA TGTGCCAGCAGCTTAACAGGGGCCTCTGAAGCTTTCTTT.

The rearrangement joins TRBV14 to TRBJ1-2; TRBD1 might be the D (5 bases). Per the germline V gene, CDR1 is SGHDN and CDR2 is FVKESK. V shed 5 bases and J shed 3 bases, with 13 bases lying between them. The length of the CDR3 is 14 residues. Written as DNA, the CDR3 is TGTGCCAGCAGCGCGAATCAGGGTGACTATGGCTACACCTTC. It codes for CASSANQGDYGYTF.

The gene calls are TRBV20-1 and TRBJ2-3, with 10 bases identical to TRBD2. V shed 6 bases, J shed 2 bases, and the junction held 11 bases outside the gene matches. The V gene's germline CDR1 is DFQATT and CDR2 SNEGSKA (reference sequence). CDR3 length equals 16 residues. The CDR3 protein is CSASTRTSGNTDTQYF. DNA for the CDR3: TGCAGTGCCTCAACCCGGACTAGCGGAAACACAGATACGCAGTATTTT.

J is TRBJ2-5 and V is TRBV10-3; tentative D call: TRBD1 (5 bases). This CDR3 comprises 14 residues. V shed 0 bases and J shed 7 bases, with 12 bases lying between them. CDR1 is ENHRY, CDR2 SYGVKD, per germline. CDR3 nucleotides: TGTGCCATCAGTGAGTCGAGTGTCCAGGGGACCCAGTACTTC. As protein: CAISESSVQGTQYF.

The chain joins TRBV7-2 to TRBJ1-1; the D gene is possibly TRBD1 (5 bases). Germline lookup yields CDR1 SGHTA and CDR2 FQGNSA. V was trimmed by 5 bases and J by 5 bases, leaving 15 bases between them. This CDR3 is built from 14 residues. CDR3 region: CASSPGQGGTEAFF. In DNA, the CDR3 is TGTGCCAGCAGCCCAGGGCAGGGCGGGACTGAAGCTTTCTTT.

With respect to this clonotype: One end of the junction does not line up with germline, which may come from a read error. This chain connects TRBV20-1 to TRBJ1-1; D gene unclear. The germline V gene encodes CDR1 DFQATT and CDR2 SNEGSKA (reference sequence). The CDR3 loop spans 14 amino acids. CDR3 sequence reads: CSARAPLMNTEAFF. CDR3 coding DNA: TGCAGTGCTAGAGCGCCCCTCATGAACACTGAGGCTTTCTTT.

The chain carries TRBV25-1 and TRBJ2-3; the match to TRBD2 covers 10 bases. V was clipped by 6 bases and J by 3 bases; unmatched bases: 6. Germline CDR1 MGHDK, CDR2 SYGVNS. This CDR3 has 15 amino acids. The CDR3 nucleotides are TGTGCCAGCAGCCAGCTAGCGGGAGTAACAGATACGCAGTATTTT. It yields the protein CASSQLAGVTDTQYF.

This clonotype was detected once. This chain joins TRBV7-6 and TRBJ1-4; no clear D gene. The CDR3 totals 15 residues. Germline CDR1 SGHVS, CDR2 FNYEAQ. V lost 2 bases and J 4 bases, leaving 11 bases between the germline ends. For the CDR3, the DNA is TGTGCCAGCAGCTTATTATTCGGAGTTAATGAAAAACTGTTTTTT. Translation: CASSLLFGVNEKLFF.

The chain combines TRBV6-5 with TRBJ2-6; D is possibly TRBD1 or TRBD2 (6 bases each). Germline V lookup: CDR1 MNHEY, CDR2 SVGAGI. The CDR3 sequence is 18 residues long. Trimming cost V 0 bases and J 2 bases, with 14 bases left between them. The DNA of the CDR3 is TGTGCCAGCAGTTACTCAGGGGGGACGGGGGCTGGGGCCAACGTCCTGACTTTC. Protein product: CASSYSGGTGAGANVLTF.

V usage is TRBV7-9 and J usage is TRBJ2-7, with 9 bases identical to TRBD2. The CDR3 contains 14 residues. CDR1 and CDR2 (germline): SEHNR, FQNEAQ (reference sequence). Unmatched junction bases numbered 1, after V lost 2 bases and J lost 2 bases. The CDR3 DNA sequence: TGTGCCAGCAGCTTAATAGCGGGAGCCTACGAGCAGTACTTC. Translating gives CASSLIAGAYEQYF.

This chain connects TRBV19 to TRBJ1-1, with D possibly matching TRBD1 (5 bases). This CDR3 is 13 amino acids long. V lost 9 bases, J lost 1 base, and 12 bases lay in between. CDR1 and CDR2 (germline): LNHDA, SQIVND (reference sequence). The CDR3 region has the DNA TGTGCCAGCCAGGGACGGAGGAACACTGAAGCTTTCTTT. Its translation is CASQGRRNTEAFF.

J is TRBJ1-1 and V is TRBV29-1, with TRBD1 identical over 7 bases. Losses at the gene ends were 7 bases for V and 6 bases for J; bases not matched to a gene: 11. CDR1 is SQVTM and CDR2 is ANQGSEA in the germline V gene. The CDR3 totals 13 residues. CDR3: CSALRDRGSEAFF. The DNA of the CDR3 is TGCAGCGCATTACGGGACAGAGGATCTGAAGCTTTCTTT.

The rearrangement joins TRBV14 to TRBJ1-2, with 8 bases fitting TRBD1. This CDR3 region has 17 residues. V gave up 2 bases and J gave up 5 bases; unmatched junction bases: 13. Germline V gene data show CDR1 as SGHDN and CDR2 as FVKESK. The CDR3, as DNA: TGTGCCAGCAGCCAATATTCCCGGACAGGGCCATTTTATGGCTACACCTTC. This codes for CASSQYSRTGPFYGYTF.

Written as DNA, the CDR3 is TGCAGTGCCGGGGGGGTCAAGCGTGCCTCGGGCGAGCAGTACTTC. This encodes CSAGGVKRASGEQYF. The V gene is TRBV20-1, the J gene TRBJ2-7, with TRBD2 matching over 8 bases. J was trimmed by 6 bases and V by 6 bases; bases with no gene match: 16. Per germline, CDR1 DFQATT and CDR2 SNEGSKA (reference sequence). The CDR3 is 15 residues long.

The gene calls are TRBV5-1 and TRBJ1-1; D uncertain. CDR1 and CDR2 (germline): SGHRS, YFSETQ. Deletions cut 1 base from V and 11 bases from J, with 3 bases between. The CDR3 loop spans 9 amino acids. CDR3 sequence: CASSLLAFF. The CDR3, as DNA: TGCGCCAGCAGCTTGCTCGCTTTCTTT.

This chain connects TRBV10-3 to TRBJ2-2; D gene uncertain. Deletions cut 8 bases from V and 5 bases from J, with 15 bases between. The germline CDR1 and CDR2 sequences are ENHRY and SYGVKD. CDR3 size: 14 residues. Written as DNA, the CDR3 is TGTGCCATCGCATTCTTTGAAGGGACCGGGGAGCTGTTTTTT. It translates to CAIAFFEGTGELFF.

The chain combines TRBV12-3 or TRBV12-4 with TRBJ1-1, with 7 bases identical to TRBD1. V was pared by 3 bases and J by 0 bases, with 4 bases of the junction left unmatched. The CDR3 is 15 amino acids. Written as DNA, the CDR3 is TGTGCCAGCAGTTTCCGACAGGGTATGAACACTGAAGCTTTCTTT. The encoded protein is CASSFRQGMNTEAFF.

The chain is built from TRBV11-1 and TRBJ2-1; D is possibly TRBD1 or TRBD2 (6 bases each). The V gene's germline CDR1 is SGHAT and CDR2 FQDESV (reference sequence). Trimming took off 4 bases at V and 4 bases at J, with 20 bases between the two ends. The CDR3 runs 17 residues. This chain's CDR3 is CASSSGDRRRGYNEQFF. The CDR3 bases are TGTGCCAGCAGCTCAGGGGACCGCCGGAGGGGTTACAATGAGCAGTTCTTC.

The chain is built from TRBV7-8 and TRBJ1-1; 10 nucleotides agree with TRBD1. V lost 4 bases to trimming and J lost 4 bases; unmatched junction nucleotides: 3. Germline V lookup: CDR1 SGHVS, CDR2 FQNEAQ. This CDR3 has 14 amino acids. The CDR3 spells CASSSWTGGTEAFF. For the CDR3, the DNA is TGTGCCAGCAGCTCCTGGACAGGGGGCACTGAAGCTTTCTTT.

The chain combines TRBV7-9 with TRBJ2-4; D is perhaps TRBD1 or TRBD2 (5 bases each). V dropped 0 bases and J dropped 0 bases, with 18 bases sitting between them. CDR1 is SEHNR, CDR2 FQNEAQ, per germline (reference sequence). The CDR3 spans 19 residues. The CDR3 DNA is TGTGCCAGCAGCTTAGCCGGGGCGGCAGAACTACTAGCCAAAAACATTCAGTACTTC. Protein sequence: CASSLAGAAELLAKNIQYF. The complete variable domain, with remaining parts taken from reference TRBV7-9 and TRBJ2-4, reads DTGVSQNPRHKITKRGQNVTFRCDPISEHNRLYWYRQTLGQGPEFLTYFQNEAQLEKSRLLSDRFSAERPKGSFSTLEIQRTEQGDSAMYLCASSLAGAAELLAKNIQYFGAGTRLSVL.

This clonotype occurred once. One junction end disagrees with the germline gene, perhaps due to a read error. This rearrangement joins TRBV4-1 to TRBJ2-1; TRBD1 agrees at 7 bases. Germline CDR1 and CDR2: MGHRA and YSYEKL. The length of the CDR3 is 16 residues. Written as DNA, the CDR3 is TGCGCCAGCAGCCAAGGACAGGGTATCTCGTACAATGGGCAGTTCTTC. It encodes CASSQGQGISYNGQFF.

J is TRBJ2-7 and V is TRBV23-1; 8 positions match TRBD1. TRBV23-1 is an open reading frame whose function is uncertain. Trimming removed 3 bases from V and 2 bases from J; junction bases left unmatched: 15. The CDR3 sequence is 18 residues long. In nucleotides, the CDR3 is TGCGCCAGCAGTCATTCGGACAGGGAGAATCAGGTGCCCTACGAGCAGTACTTC. Translation: CASSHSDRENQVPYEQYF.

The CDR3 is CSGRQGPSAFF. CDR3 coding DNA: TGCAGCGGCAGACAGGGGCCCTCAGCTTTCTTT. J is TRBJ1-1 and V is TRBV29-1; the match to TRBD1 covers 8 bases. This CDR3 spans 11 amino acids. The J segment lost 10 bases and the V segment lost 7 bases, leaving 8 bases of the junction unmatched. CDR1 and CDR2 (germline): SQVTM, ANQGSEA.

The chain uses TRBV2 and TRBJ1-5; a weak D match, TRBD1 (5 bases). The CDR3 spans 13 residues. The V gene lost 4 bases and the J gene lost 4 bases, with 8 bases spanning the gap. In germline, CDR1 is SNHLY, CDR2 FYNNEI. CDR3 in DNA: TGTGCCAGCAGTGGAGGGGAAAATCAGCCCCAGCATTTT. This encodes CASSGGENQPQHF.

The gene calls are TRBV5-4 and TRBJ2-5; D is uncertain. CDR3 size: 16 residues. The germline CDR1 and CDR2 sequences are SGHNT and YYREEE (reference sequence). V lost 4 bases and J 3 bases, leaving 19 bases between the germline ends. The CDR3 DNA is TGTGCCAGCAGCCGTGGACCCGACACCTCTAAAGAGACCCAGTACTTC. Amino acid sequence: CASSRGPDTSKETQYF.